This passage covers 9 T cell receptor beta chains from one sample sequenced in a study of cytomegalovirus exposure and HLA in healthy donors. The protocol was immunoSEQ multiplex PCR, while the TCRdb copy is restricted to in-frame clones and leaves out a portion. The table has some 140,000 clones, around 83% seen once. The source material was PBMCs. These receptors were obtained from a human donor in good health.

The rearrangement uses TRBV5-1 and TRBJ2-5, with D unresolved. The germline V gene encodes CDR1 SGHRS and CDR2 YFSETQ. The germline V and J ends were trimmed by 1 base and 5 bases, with 6 bases remaining between them. The CDR3 runs 12 residues. The CDR3 protein is CASSLSRETQYF. The CDR3 DNA reads as TGCGCCAGCAGCTTGTCCCGGGAGACCCAGTACTTC. Drawing the rest from reference TRBV5-1 and TRBJ2-5, the complete variable domain is KAGVTQTPRYLIKTRGQQVTLSCSPISGHRSVSWYQQTPGQGLQFLFEYFSETQRNKGNFPGRFSGRQFSNSRSEMNVSTLELGDSALYLCASSLSRETQYFGPGTRLLVL.

The chain joins TRBV11-2 to TRBJ2-1; D is possibly TRBD2 (5 bases). With 2 bases removed from V and 0 bases from J, the gap between germline ends came to 20 bases. From germline, CDR1 is SGHAT and CDR2 FQNNGV. CDR3 length: 19 residues. CDR3 bases: TGTGCCAGCAGCTTAAGCCCGCTCATCGGGGAGAGCTCCTACAATGAGCAGTTCTTC. Translated, it gives CASSLSPLIGESSYNEQFF.

The chain combines TRBV18 with TRBJ2-7, with 7 bases identical to TRBD1. Germline lookup yields CDR1 KGHSH and CDR2 LQKENI. Trimming cost V 4 bases and J 1 base; bases outside gene matches: 10. This CDR3 region has 16 residues. CDR3 nucleotide sequence: TGTGCCAGCTCACGAATAGGGGGCGGGTTATCCTACGAGCAGTACTTC. This gives the protein CASSRIGGGLSYEQYF.

For the CDR3, the DNA is TGTGCCAGCAGCTCCGACAGGACAGTTAACTATGGCTACACCTTC. It translates to CASSSDRTVNYGYTF. The V call is TRBV7-8, the J call TRBJ1-2; maybe TRBD1 (6 bases). The CDR3 spans 15 residues. V lost 4 bases, J lost 1 base, and 13 bases lay in between. Germline V CDR1 and CDR2: SGHVS, FQNEAQ. The full variable domain, with the rest looked up from reference TRBV7-8 and TRBJ1-2, is GAGVSQSPRYKVAKRGQDVALRCDPISGHVSLFWYQQALGQGPEFLTYFQNEAQLDKSGLPSDRFFAERPEGSVSTLKIQRTQQEDSAVYLCASSSDRTVNYGYTFGSGTRLTVV.

This clone occurred once. V is TRBV19 and J is TRBJ2-1; 7 bases map to TRBD2. Looked up from germline, CDR1 is LNHDA and CDR2 is SQIVND (reference sequence). The CDR3 contains 13 residues. The V gene end was trimmed by 11 bases and the J gene end by 2 bases; junction bases not matched to a gene: 6. The CDR3, as DNA: TGTGCCGCATCCGGGACTACCTACAATGAGCAGTTCTTC. Protein: CAASGTTYNEQFF. Variable domain in full (rest from reference TRBV19 and TRBJ2-1): DGGITQSPKYLFRKEGQNVTLSCEQNLNHDAMYWYRQDPGQGLRLIYYSQIVNDFQKGDIAEGYSVSREKKESFPLTVTSAQKNPTAFYLCAASGTTYNEQFFGPGTRLTVL.

The chain links TRBV5-1 to TRBJ1-1; 10 nucleotides match TRBD1. The CDR3 covers 17 residues. Germline V gene sequence: CDR1 SGHRS, CDR2 YFSETQ. V was pared by 4 bases and J by 0 bases, with 9 bases of the junction left unmatched. The chain's CDR3 is CASSTGGTGDMNTEAFF. The CDR3 nucleotides read TGCGCCAGCAGCACCGGCGGGACAGGGGACATGAACACTGAAGCTTTCTTT.

The genes are TRBV18 and TRBJ2-7, with D unclear. V was clipped by 2 bases and J by 1 base, with 6 bases between them. CDR1 is KGHSH and CDR2 is LQKENI in the germline V gene. The CDR3 has 13 amino acids. This CDR3 reads CASSPAKSYEQYF. CDR3 coding DNA: TGTGCCAGCTCACCAGCGAAATCCTACGAGCAGTACTTC.

J is TRBJ1-1 and V is TRBV6-1; D might be TRBD1 (6 bases). Germline assignment: CDR1 MNHNS and CDR2 SASEGT. This CDR3 has 15 residues. V was shortened by 6 bases and J by 4 bases, with 18 bases between the two germline ends. In DNA form, the CDR3 reads TGTGCCAGCAGACAAAACAGGGTGTCGGGCACTGAAGCTTTCTTT. This codes for CASRQNRVSGTEAFF.

The chain joins TRBV28 to TRBJ2-2; D perhaps matches TRBD2 (5 bases). The CDR3 has 15 residues. Between the trimmed V and J ends, which lost 5 bases and 0 bases, there was a span of 10 bases. Per germline, CDR1 MDHEN and CDR2 SYDVKM. CDR3 nucleotide sequence: TGTGCCAGCAGTCCTGGAGGAGCGAACACCGGGGAGCTGTTTTTT. Protein product: CASSPGGANTGELFF.